The 22 T cell receptor beta chains presented below share a single source sample, sequenced in a study of blood T cell repertoires in COVID-19. Clones were sequenced by immunoSEQ multiplex PCR, and TCRdb holds only the in-frame ones, with some missing. The sample has roughly 30,000 clones; around 88% are singletons. The sample comprised peripheral blood. The receptors originated from a human donor in a cohort sampled during active COVID-19.

This clone is a singleton in its sample. This chain uses TRBV6-5 with TRBJ1-3; 10 positions match TRBD1. Losses at the gene ends were 0 bases for V and 4 bases for J; bases not matched to a gene: 3. The CDR3 length is 16 residues. Germline V gene data show CDR1 as MNHEY and CDR2 as SVGAGI. CDR3: CASSYSGDRGGNTIYF. CDR3 DNA: TGTGCCAGCAGTTACTCCGGGGACAGGGGAGGAAACACCATATATTTT.

The chain links TRBV9 to TRBJ2-2, with D possibly TRBD1 on 6 matching bases. Germline lookup yields CDR1 SGDLS and CDR2 YYNGEE. Trimming removed 6 bases at V and 1 base at J, with 10 bases between. There are 14 residues in the CDR3. This chain's CDR3 is CASMKGQNTGELFF. The DNA of the CDR3 is TGTGCCAGCATGAAGGGACAGAACACCGGGGAGCTGTTTTTT.

This clone was seen once. V gene TRBV7-2 combines with J gene TRBJ2-1; D perhaps matches TRBD2 (5 bases). From germline, CDR1 is SGHTA and CDR2 FQGNSA. The V end was cut by 1 base, the J end by 7 bases, with 17 bases between. The CDR3 loop spans 16 amino acids. The CDR3 DNA follows: TGTGCCAGCAGCTTAGACAGCAGACTAAATCGAAATGAGCAGTTCTTC. This gives the protein CASSLDSRLNRNEQFF. The complete variable domain, with remaining parts taken from reference TRBV7-2 and TRBJ2-1, reads GAGVSQSPSNKVTEKGKDVELRCDPISGHTALYWYRQSLGQGLEFLIYFQGNSAPDKSGLPSDRFSAERTGGSVSTLTIQRTQQEDSAVYLCASSLDSRLNRNEQFFGPGTRLTVL.

This chain connects TRBV6-5 to TRBJ1-4; 8 bases map to TRBD1. The CDR3 length is 14 residues. V trimming: 8 bases; J trimming: 8 bases; junction bases outside the gene matches: 10. Germline V gene sequence: CDR1 MNHEY, CDR2 SVGAGI. Here the CDR3 reads CASGSRGLSEKLFF. CDR3 nucleotide sequence: TGTGCCAGCGGCAGCAGGGGGCTGAGCGAAAAACTGTTTTTT.

This clone was seen just once. The V and J genes are TRBV7-2 and TRBJ2-7, with no clear D. There are 14 residues in the CDR3. The germline gives CDR1 SGHTA, CDR2 FQGNSA. Trimming cost V 1 base and J 0 bases, with 7 bases left between them. CDR3 nucleotides: TGTGCCAGCAGCTTAGGTCCGGGCTCCTACGAGCAGTACTTC. Amino acids: CASSLGPGSYEQYF.

V is TRBV28 and J is TRBJ2-5; weak D call: TRBD1 (5 bases). The V gene's germline CDR1 is MDHEN and CDR2 SYDVKM. CDR3 length: 17 residues. V gave up 3 bases and J gave up 5 bases, with 22 bases separating them. Here the CDR3 reads CASSFLTGPLIPETQYF. CDR3 nucleotide sequence: TGTGCCAGCAGTTTTTTAACAGGCCCCCTCATACCGGAGACCCAGTACTTC. Variable domain in full (rest from reference TRBV28 and TRBJ2-5): DVKVTQSSRYLVKRTGEKVFLECVQDMDHENMFWYRQDPGLGLRLIYFSYDVKMKEKGDIPEGYSVSREKKERFSLILESASTNQTSMYLCASSFLTGPLIPETQYFGPGTRLLVL.

V gene TRBV14 combines with J gene TRBJ2-1; the match to TRBD2 covers 15 bases. Germline V gene sequence: CDR1 SGHDN, CDR2 FVKESK. This CDR3 is built from 21 residues. V lost 5 bases, J lost 4 bases, and 18 bases stayed unmatched. CDR3 sequence: CASSSLPGLAGGGALYNEQFF. As DNA, the CDR3 is TGTGCCAGCAGCTCCCTTCCGGGACTAGCGGGAGGTGGGGCCTTATACAATGAGCAGTTCTTC.

This clone has a single count. The chain links TRBV11-3 to TRBJ2-3; D gene ambiguous. CDR3 length: 16 residues. Germline V CDR1 and CDR2: SGHNT, YENEEA. V lost 4 bases and J 1 base, leaving 15 bases between the germline ends. CDR3 amino acids: CASSSGVRRGTDTQYF. The CDR3 region has the DNA TGTGCCAGCAGCTCCGGAGTTCGTCGCGGCACAGATACGCAGTATTTT.

The chain recombines TRBV9 with TRBJ2-1; tentatively, D is TRBD2 (6 bases). The CDR3 covers 18 residues. Trimming left V 3 bases short and J 4 bases short, with 23 bases between. Germline loops: CDR1 SGDLS, CDR2 YYNGEE. The CDR3 DNA reads as TGTGCCAGCAGCGACGGACCGGGACTCCCGAGGGTATACAATGAGCAGTTCTTC. This encodes CASSDGPGLPRVYNEQFF.

In its sample, this clone ranks as medium-sized. The V and J genes are TRBV6-2 or TRBV6-3 and TRBJ1-5; 10 positions match TRBD1. Losses at the gene ends were 5 bases for V and 0 bases for J; bases not matched to a gene: 7. This CDR3 has 17 residues. Germline-derived CDR1 and CDR2 are MNHEY and SVGEGT. The CDR3 sequence: CASSETGGPYSNQPQHF. CDR3 coding DNA: TGTGCCAGCAGTGAGACAGGGGGCCCCTATAGCAATCAGCCCCAGCATTTT.

The rearrangement joins TRBV19 to TRBJ2-7, with 7 bases that match TRBD2. The CDR3 covers 14 residues. Germline assignment: CDR1 LNHDA and CDR2 SQIVND (reference sequence). The V segment lost 4 bases and the J segment 5 bases; nucleotides outside the gene matches: 8. The CDR3 DNA reads TGTGCCAGTAGTAACCGGGAGGTAAAGAACGAGCAGTACTTC. Translated, it gives CASSNREVKNEQYF.

The rearrangement joins TRBV7-9 to TRBJ2-5; tentatively, D is TRBD1 (6 bases). CDR1 is SEHNR and CDR2 is FQNEAQ in the germline V gene (reference sequence). V was pared by 5 bases and J by 3 bases, with 16 bases between. This CDR3 region has 15 residues. In nucleotides, the CDR3 is TGTGCCAGCAGCCTGGGGTGGGGGCCAGAAGAGACCCAGTACTTC. Its translation is CASSLGWGPEETQYF.

The chain employs TRBV5-1 and TRBJ2-7; possible D gene TRBD1, 6 bases. Germline-derived CDR1 and CDR2 are SGHRS and YFSETQ. CDR3 size: 15 residues. V was trimmed by 4 bases and J by 2 bases, leaving 16 bases between them. Here the CDR3 reads CASSRTALNTYEQYF. DNA for the CDR3: TGCGCCAGCAGCCGGACAGCGCTTAATACCTACGAGCAGTACTTC. The full variable domain, in which reference TRBV5-1 and TRBJ2-7 provide the parts outside the CDR3, is KAGVTQTPRYLIKTRGQQVTLSCSPISGHRSVSWYQQTPGQGLQFLFEYFSETQRNKGNFPGRFSGRQFSNSRSEMNVSTLELGDSALYLCASSRTALNTYEQYFGPGTRLTVT.

The CDR3 nucleotides read TGTGCCAGCAGTGACAGGGGATTGAGAGTGACCGGGGAGCTGTTTTTT. Residues: CASSDRGLRVTGELFF. The V call is TRBV2, the J call TRBJ2-2, with a possible D match to TRBD1 (6 bases). The CDR3 has 16 residues. The V end was cut by 3 bases, the J end by 5 bases, with 16 bases between. Germline V gene lookup returns CDR1 SNHLY and CDR2 FYNNEI. Filled out from reference TRBV2 and TRBJ2-2, the complete variable domain reads EPEVTQTPSHQVTQMGQEVILRCVPISNHLYFYWYRQILGQKVEFLVSFYNNEISEKSEIFDDQFSVERPDGSNFTLKIRSTKLEDSAMYFCASSDRGLRVTGELFFGEGSRLTVL.

This clone is a singleton in its sample. This chain uses TRBV7-9 with TRBJ1-1; possible D gene TRBD1, 6 bases. In germline, CDR1 is SEHNR, CDR2 FQNEAQ (reference sequence). The CDR3 sequence is 13 residues long. V was trimmed by 6 bases and J by 0 bases, leaving 8 bases between them. The CDR3 reads CASRWTVNTEAFF. The CDR3 coding sequence is TGTGCCAGCAGATGGACAGTGAACACTGAAGCTTTCTTT.

The chain recombines TRBV7-2 with TRBJ2-5, with TRBD2 matching over 12 bases. The CDR3 contains 16 residues. V shed 5 bases, J shed 5 bases, and the junction held 9 bases outside the gene matches. The germline V gene has CDR1 SGHTA and CDR2 FQGNSA. CDR3 in DNA: TGTGCCAGCAGCCGGACTAGCGGGGCTCGAGGGGAGACCCAGTACTTC. Encoded protein: CASSRTSGARGETQYF.

The J gene is TRBJ2-2, the V gene TRBV19; D remains ambiguous. Trimming cost V 8 bases and J 4 bases, with 14 bases left between them. CDR1 LNHDA and CDR2 SQIVND come from the germline V gene (reference sequence). The CDR3 runs to 14 residues. The CDR3 sequence: CASSPSYSTGELFF. The CDR3 DNA reads TGTGCCAGTTCCCCGTCTTATTCCACCGGGGAGCTGTTTTTT.

This clone was counted a few times. The chain uses TRBV11-3 and TRBJ1-3; D gene ambiguous. The CDR3 sequence is 15 residues long. Germline V CDR1 and CDR2: SGHNT, YENEEA. V lost 4 bases and J 0 bases, leaving 10 bases between the germline ends. This chain's CDR3 is CASSSTYLSGNTIYF. As DNA, the CDR3 is TGTGCCAGCAGCTCCACTTATCTCTCTGGAAACACCATATATTTT.

The chain joins TRBV19 to TRBJ1-2, with 7 bases identical to TRBD1. The CDR3 runs to 14 residues. Germline-derived CDR1 and CDR2 are LNHDA and SQIVND (reference sequence). Losses at the gene ends were 5 bases for V and 0 bases for J; bases not matched to a gene: 3. Written as DNA, the CDR3 is TGTGCCAGTAGTCCGACAGGGTCTAACTATGGCTACACCTTC. As protein: CASSPTGSNYGYTF.

V gene TRBV3-1 (or the pseudogene TRBV3-2) combines with J gene TRBJ1-1, with no clear D. V lost 3 bases and J 3 bases, leaving 8 bases between the germline ends. This CDR3 has 13 amino acids. Per the germline V gene, CDR1 is LGHDT and CDR2 is YNNKEL (reference sequence). The CDR3 here is CASSQGTYTEAFF. The DNA of the CDR3 is TGTGCCAGCAGCCAGGGCACCTACACTGAAGCTTTCTTT.

The chain is built from TRBV4-3 and TRBJ1-1, with a weak D call TRBD1 (5 bases). This CDR3 spans 14 amino acids. Per the germline V gene, CDR1 is LGHNA and CDR2 is YSLEER. The V gene lost 0 bases and the J gene lost 5 bases, with 10 bases spanning the gap. The CDR3 here is CASSQDGGGTEAFF. The CDR3 DNA follows: TGCGCCAGCAGCCAAGATGGGGGGGGGACTGAAGCTTTCTTT.

This rearrangement joins TRBV5-1 to TRBJ2-3, with D uncertain. V was cut by 0 bases and J by 6 bases, with 17 bases left in between. The CDR3 covers 16 residues. Germline V gene lookup returns CDR1 SGHRS and CDR2 YFSETQ. CDR3 DNA: TGCGCCAGCAGCTTGGTCGCGGCACCACCTCCGGATACGCAGTATTTT. Protein: CASSLVAAPPPDTQYF.